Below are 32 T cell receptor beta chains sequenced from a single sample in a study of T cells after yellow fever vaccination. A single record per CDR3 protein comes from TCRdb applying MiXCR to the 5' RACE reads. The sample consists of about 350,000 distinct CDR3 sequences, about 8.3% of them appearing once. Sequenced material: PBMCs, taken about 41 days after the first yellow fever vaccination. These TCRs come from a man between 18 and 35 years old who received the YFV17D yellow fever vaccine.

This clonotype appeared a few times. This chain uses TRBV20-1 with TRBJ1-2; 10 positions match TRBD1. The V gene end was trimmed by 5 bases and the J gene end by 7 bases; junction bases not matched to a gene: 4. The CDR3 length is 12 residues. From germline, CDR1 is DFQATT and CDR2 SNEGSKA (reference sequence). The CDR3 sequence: CSASGTGVGYTF. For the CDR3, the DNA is TGCAGTGCTTCCGGGACAGGGGTTGGCTACACCTTC.

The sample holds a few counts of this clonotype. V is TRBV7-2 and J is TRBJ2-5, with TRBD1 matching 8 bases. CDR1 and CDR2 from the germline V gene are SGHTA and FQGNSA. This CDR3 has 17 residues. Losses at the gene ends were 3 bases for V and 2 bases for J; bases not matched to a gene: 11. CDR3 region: CASSFSPPGTGQETQYF. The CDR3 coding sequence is TGTGCCAGCAGCTTTAGTCCACCTGGGACAGGACAAGAGACCCAGTACTTC.

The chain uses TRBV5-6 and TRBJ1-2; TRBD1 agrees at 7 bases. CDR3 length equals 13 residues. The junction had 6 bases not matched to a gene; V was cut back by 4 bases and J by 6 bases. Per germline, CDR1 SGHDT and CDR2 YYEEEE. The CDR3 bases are TGTGCCAGCAGCCCGGGACAGCTCAATGGCTACACCTTC. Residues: CASSPGQLNGYTF.

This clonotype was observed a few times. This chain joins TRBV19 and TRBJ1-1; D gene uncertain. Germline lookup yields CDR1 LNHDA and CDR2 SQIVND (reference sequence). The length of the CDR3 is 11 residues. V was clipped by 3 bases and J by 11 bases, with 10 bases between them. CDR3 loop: CASSIGLEAFF. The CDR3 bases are TGTGCCAGTAGTATTGGTCTGGAGGCTTTCTTT.

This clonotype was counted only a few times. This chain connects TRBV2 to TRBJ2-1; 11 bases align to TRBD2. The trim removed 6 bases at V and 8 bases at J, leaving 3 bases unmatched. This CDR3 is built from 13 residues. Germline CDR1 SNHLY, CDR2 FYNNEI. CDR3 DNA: TGTGCCAGCAGCCGACTAGCGGGGCATGAGCAGTTCTTC. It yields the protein CASSRLAGHEQFF.

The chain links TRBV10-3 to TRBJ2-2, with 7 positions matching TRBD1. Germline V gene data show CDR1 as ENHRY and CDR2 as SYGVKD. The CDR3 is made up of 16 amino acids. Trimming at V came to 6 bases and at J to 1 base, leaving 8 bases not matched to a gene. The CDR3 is CAIRIGAGGNTGELFF. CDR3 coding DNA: TGTGCCATCAGGATTGGAGCAGGGGGGAACACCGGGGAGCTGTTTTTT.

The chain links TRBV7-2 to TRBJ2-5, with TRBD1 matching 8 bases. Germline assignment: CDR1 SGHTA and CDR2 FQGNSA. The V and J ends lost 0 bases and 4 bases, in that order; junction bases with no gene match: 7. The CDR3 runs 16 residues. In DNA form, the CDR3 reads TGTGCCAGCAGCTTAGCGCTTATCAGGGGGCGAGAGACCCAGTACTTC. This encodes CASSLALIRGRETQYF.

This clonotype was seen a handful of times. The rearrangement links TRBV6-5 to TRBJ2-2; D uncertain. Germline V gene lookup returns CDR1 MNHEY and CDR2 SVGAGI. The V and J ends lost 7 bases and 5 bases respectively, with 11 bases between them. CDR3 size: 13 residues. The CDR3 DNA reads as TGTGCCAGCACCTACAGAACGACCGGGGAGCTGTTTTTT. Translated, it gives CASTYRTTGELFF.

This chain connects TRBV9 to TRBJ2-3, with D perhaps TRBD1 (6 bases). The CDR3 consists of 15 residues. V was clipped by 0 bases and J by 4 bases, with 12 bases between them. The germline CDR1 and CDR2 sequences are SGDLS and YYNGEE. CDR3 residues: CASSVARQDSDTQYF. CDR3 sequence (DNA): TGTGCCAGCAGCGTAGCTCGACAGGATTCAGATACGCAGTATTTT.

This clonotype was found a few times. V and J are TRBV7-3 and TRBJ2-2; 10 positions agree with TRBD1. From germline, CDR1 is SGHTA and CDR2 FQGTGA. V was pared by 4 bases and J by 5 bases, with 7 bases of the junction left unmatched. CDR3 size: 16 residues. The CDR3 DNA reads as TGTGCCAGCAGCTCCTCGCCGGGACAGGGGACCGGGGAGCTGTTTTTT. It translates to CASSSSPGQGTGELFF.

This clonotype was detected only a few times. The CDR3 reads CASRLKGGPLEAFF. The CDR3 DNA is TGTGCCAGCAGACTCAAGGGGGGCCCGCTTGAAGCTTTCTTT. The chain couples TRBV5-8 to TRBJ1-1, with a weak D call TRBD1 (6 bases). The CDR3 has 14 residues. Germline V lookup: CDR1 SGHTS, CDR2 YDEGEE. Trimming left V 5 bases short and J 7 bases short, with 18 bases between.

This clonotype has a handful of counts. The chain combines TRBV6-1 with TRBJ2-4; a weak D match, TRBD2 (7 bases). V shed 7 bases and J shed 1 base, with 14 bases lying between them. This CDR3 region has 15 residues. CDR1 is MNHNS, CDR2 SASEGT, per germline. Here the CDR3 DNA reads TGTGCCAGCACCCAAGGGGGGGGGGCCAAAAACATTCAGTACTTC. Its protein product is CASTQGGGAKNIQYF.

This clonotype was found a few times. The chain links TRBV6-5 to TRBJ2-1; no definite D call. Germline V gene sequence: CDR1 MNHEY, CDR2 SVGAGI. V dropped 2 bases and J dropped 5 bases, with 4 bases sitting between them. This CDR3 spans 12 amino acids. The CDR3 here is CASSYPNNEQFF. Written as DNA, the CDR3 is TGTGCCAGCAGTTACCCCAACAATGAGCAGTTCTTC.

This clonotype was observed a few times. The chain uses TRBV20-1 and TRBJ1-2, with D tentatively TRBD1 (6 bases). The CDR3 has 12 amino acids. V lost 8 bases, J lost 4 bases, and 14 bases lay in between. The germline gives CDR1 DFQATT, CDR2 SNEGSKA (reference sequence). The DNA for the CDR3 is TGCAGTAACGTGGGGGGCGTCTATGGCTACACCTTC. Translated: CSNVGGVYGYTF.

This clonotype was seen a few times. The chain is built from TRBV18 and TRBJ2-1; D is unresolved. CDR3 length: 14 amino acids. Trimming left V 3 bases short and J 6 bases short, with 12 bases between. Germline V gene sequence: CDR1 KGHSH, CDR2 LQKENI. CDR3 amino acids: CASSPGMVANEQFF. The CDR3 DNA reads TGTGCCAGCTCACCGGGGATGGTGGCCAATGAGCAGTTCTTC.

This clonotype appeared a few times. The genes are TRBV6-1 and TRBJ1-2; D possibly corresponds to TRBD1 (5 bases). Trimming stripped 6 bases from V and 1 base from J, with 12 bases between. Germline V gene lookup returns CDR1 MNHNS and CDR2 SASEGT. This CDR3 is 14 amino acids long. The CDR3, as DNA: TGTGCCAGCAGACCCCCGACAGATAACTATGGCTACACCTTC. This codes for CASRPPTDNYGYTF.

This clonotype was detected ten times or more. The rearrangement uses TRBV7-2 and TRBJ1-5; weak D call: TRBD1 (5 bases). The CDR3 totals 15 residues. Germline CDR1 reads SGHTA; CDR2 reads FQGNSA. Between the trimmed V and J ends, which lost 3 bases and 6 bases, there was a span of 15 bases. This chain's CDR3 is CASSFGGTRGQPQHF. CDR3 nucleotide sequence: TGTGCCAGCAGCTTTGGGGGTACGAGGGGTCAGCCCCAGCATTTT.

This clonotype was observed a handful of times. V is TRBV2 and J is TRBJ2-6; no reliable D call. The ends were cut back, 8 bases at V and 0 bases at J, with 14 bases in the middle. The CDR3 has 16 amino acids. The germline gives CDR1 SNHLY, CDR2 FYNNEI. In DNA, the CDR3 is TGTGCCAGCCCTATCCAAGGGTCCTCTGGGGCCAACGTCCTGACTTTC. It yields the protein CASPIQGSSGANVLTF.

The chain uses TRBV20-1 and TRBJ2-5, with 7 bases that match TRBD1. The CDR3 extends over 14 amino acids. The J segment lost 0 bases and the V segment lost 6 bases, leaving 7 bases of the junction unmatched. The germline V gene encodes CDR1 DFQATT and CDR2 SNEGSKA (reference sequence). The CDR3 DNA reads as TGCAGTGCCCCGGGACAGCCGTACCAAGAGACCCAGTACTTC. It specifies CSAPGQPYQETQYF.

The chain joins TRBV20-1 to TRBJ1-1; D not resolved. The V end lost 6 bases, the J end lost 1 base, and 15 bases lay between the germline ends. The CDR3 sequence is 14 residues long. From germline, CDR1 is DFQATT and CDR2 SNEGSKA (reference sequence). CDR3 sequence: CSAGYQGGNTEAFF. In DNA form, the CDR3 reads TGCAGTGCAGGCTACCAAGGTGGGAACACTGAAGCTTTCTTT.

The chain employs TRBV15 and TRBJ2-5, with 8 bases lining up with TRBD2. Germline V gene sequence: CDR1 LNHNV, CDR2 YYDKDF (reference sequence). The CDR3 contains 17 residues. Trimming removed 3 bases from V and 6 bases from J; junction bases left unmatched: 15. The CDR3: CATSSSFFGLAEKTQYF. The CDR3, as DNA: TGTGCCACCAGCAGTAGTTTTTTCGGACTAGCAGAAAAGACCCAGTACTTC. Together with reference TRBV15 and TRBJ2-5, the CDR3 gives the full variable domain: DAMVIQNPRYQVTQFGKPVTLSCSQTLNHNVMYWYQQKSSQAPKLLFHYYDKDFNNEADTPDNFQSRRPNTSFCFLDIRSPGLGDTAMYLCATSSSFFGLAEKTQYFGPGTRLLVL.

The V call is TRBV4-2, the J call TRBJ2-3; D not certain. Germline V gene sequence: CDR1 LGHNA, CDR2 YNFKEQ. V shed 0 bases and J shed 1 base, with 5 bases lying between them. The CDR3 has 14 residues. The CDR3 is CASSQEVGTDTQYF. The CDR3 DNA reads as TGTGCCAGCAGCCAAGAGGTGGGCACAGATACGCAGTATTTT.

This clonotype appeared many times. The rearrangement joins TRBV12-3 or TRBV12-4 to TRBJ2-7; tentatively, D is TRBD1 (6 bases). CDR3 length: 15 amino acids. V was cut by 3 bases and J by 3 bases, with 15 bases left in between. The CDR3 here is CASSLSPGTIYEQYF. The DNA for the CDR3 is TGTGCCAGCAGTTTGTCGCCGGGGACAATCTACGAGCAGTACTTC.

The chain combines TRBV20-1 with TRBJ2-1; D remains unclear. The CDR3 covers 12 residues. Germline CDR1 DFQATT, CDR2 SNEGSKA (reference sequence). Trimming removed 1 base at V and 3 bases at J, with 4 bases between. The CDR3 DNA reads TGCAGTGCTAGAGGAGGCTACAATGAGCAGTTCTTC. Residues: CSARGGYNEQFF.

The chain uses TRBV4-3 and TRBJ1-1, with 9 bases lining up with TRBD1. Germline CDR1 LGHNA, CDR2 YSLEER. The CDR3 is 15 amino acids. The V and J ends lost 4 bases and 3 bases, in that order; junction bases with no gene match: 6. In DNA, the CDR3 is TGCGCCAGCAGCCCAGGGGACAGGGCCGACACTGAAGCTTTCTTT. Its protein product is CASSPGDRADTEAFF.

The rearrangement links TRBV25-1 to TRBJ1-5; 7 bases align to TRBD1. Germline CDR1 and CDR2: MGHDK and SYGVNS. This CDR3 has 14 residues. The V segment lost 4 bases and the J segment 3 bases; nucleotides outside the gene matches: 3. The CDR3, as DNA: TGTGCCAGCAGTGGACAGGGCGTCAATCAGCCCCAGCATTTT. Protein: CASSGQGVNQPQHF. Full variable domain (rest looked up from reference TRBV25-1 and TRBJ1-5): EADIYQTPRYLVIGTGKKITLECSQTMGHDKMYWYQQDPGMELHLIHYSYGVNSTEKGDLSSESTVSRIRTEHFPLTLESARPSHTSQYLCASSGQGVNQPQHFGDGTRLSIL.

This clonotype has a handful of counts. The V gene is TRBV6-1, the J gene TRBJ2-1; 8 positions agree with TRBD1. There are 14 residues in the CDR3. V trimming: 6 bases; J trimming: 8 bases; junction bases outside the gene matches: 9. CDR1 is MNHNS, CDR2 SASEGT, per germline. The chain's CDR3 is CASRTPDREHEQFF. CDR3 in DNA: TGTGCCAGCAGGACCCCGGACAGGGAGCATGAGCAGTTCTTC.

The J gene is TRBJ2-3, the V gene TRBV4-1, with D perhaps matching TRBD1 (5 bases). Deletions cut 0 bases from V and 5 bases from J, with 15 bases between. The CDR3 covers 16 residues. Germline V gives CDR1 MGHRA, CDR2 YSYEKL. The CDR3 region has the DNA TGCGCCAGCAGCCAAGATTTGGCAGGGATCAGAGATACGCAGTATTTT. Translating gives CASSQDLAGIRDTQYF.

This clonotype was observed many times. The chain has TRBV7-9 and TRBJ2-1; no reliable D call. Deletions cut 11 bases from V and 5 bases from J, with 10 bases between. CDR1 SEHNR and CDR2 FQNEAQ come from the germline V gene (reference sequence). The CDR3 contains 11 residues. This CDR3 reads CALASDNEQFF. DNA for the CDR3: TGTGCCTTGGCATCGGACAATGAGCAGTTCTTC.

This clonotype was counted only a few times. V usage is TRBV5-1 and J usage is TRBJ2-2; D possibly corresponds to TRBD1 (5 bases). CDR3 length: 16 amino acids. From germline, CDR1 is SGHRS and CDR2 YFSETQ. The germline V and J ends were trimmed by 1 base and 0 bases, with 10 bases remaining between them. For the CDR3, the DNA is TGCGCCAGCAGCTTGAAGGCAGGGACGAACACCGGGGAGCTGTTTTTT. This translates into CASSLKAGTNTGELFF.

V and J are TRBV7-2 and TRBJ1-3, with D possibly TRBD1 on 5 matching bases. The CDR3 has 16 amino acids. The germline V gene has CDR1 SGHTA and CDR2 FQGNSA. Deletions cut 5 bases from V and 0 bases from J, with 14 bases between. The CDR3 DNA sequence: TGTGCCAGCAGCCCCTTACAGGCCCTCTCTGGAAACACCATATATTTT. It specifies CASSPLQALSGNTIYF.

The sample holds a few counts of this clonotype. The CDR3 coding sequence is TGTGCTAGTGGTTTGGTATTAGGGATTCCTTTCTTT. This encodes CASGLVLGIPFF. The chain uses TRBV12-5 and TRBJ1-1; D is uncertain. Germline V gives CDR1 LGHNT, CDR2 FRNRAP. The CDR3 runs 12 residues. Between the trimmed V and J ends, which lost 0 bases and 12 bases, there was a span of 11 bases.